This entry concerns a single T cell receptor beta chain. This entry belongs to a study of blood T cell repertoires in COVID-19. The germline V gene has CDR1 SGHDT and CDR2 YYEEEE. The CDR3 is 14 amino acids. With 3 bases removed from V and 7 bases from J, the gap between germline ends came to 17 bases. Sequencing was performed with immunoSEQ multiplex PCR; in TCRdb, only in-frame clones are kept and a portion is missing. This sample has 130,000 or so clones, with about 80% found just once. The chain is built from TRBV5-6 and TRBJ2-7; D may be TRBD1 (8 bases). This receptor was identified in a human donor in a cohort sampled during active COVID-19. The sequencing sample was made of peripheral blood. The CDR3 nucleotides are TGTGCCAGCAGCTACAGGGGGGGGGCGAGAGAGCAGTACTTC. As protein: CASSYRGGAREQYF.